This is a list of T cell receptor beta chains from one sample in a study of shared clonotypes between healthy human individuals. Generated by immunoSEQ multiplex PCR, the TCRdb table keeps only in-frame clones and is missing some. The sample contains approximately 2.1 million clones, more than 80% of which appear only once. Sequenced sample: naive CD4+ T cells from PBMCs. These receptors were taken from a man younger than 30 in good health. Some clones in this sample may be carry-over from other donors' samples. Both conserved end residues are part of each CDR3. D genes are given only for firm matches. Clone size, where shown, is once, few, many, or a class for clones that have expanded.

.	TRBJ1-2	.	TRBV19	TGTGCCAGTAGGGACCGAAGACCGGGCTATGGCTACACCTTC	CASRDRRPGYGYTF
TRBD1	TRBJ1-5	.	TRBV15	TGTGCCACCAGCAGACGAGGGACAGGGGTTAGCAATCAGCCCCAGCATTTT	CATSRRGTGVSNQPQHF
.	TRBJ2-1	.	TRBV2	TGTGCCAGCTGCGGGACGTTTAGGGATGAGCAGTTCTTC	CASCGTFRDEQFF
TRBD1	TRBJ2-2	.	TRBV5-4	TGTGCCAGCAGCCCGCAGGGGGCGTTGGACACCGGGGAGCTGTTTTTT	CASSPQGALDTGELFF
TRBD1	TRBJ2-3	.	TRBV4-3	TGCGCCAGCAGCCAAGTCTTCTGGCAGGGGGCCGTAGATACGCAGTATTTT	CASSQVFWQGAVDTQYF
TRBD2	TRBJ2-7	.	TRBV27	TGTGCCAGCAGTTCCCTCGGACTAGCGGGAGGCCGGCCGCCGGGAGAGCAGTACTTC	CASSSLGLAGGRPPGEQYF
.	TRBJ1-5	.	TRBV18	TGTGCCAGCTCACCAGAAGGGGAGCAGCCCCAGCATTTT	CASSPEGEQPQHF
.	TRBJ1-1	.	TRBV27	TGTGCCAGCAGTCCCCGTGGGGTAAACACTGAAGCTTTCTTT	CASSPRGVNTEAFF
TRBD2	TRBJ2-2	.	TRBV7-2	TGTGCCAGCAGCCCACTAGCGGGAGGCGGGGAGCTGTTTTTT	CASSPLAGGGELFF
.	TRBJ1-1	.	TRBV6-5	TGTGCCAGCATCCTTCGAGGGGGACGCACTGAAGCTTTCTTT	CASILRGGRTEAFF
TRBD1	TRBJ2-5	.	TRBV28	TGTGCCAGCAGCGGGTTGGGGACAGGGGGTGACGAGACCCAGTACTTC	CASSGLGTGGDETQYF
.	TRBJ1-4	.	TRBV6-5	TGTGCCAGCAGTTACGCGGGTAACGAAAAACTGTTTTTT	CASSYAGNEKLFF
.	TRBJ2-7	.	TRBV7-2	TGTGCCAGCAGCACGCGGACAAGTAGCGACGAGCAGTACTTC	CASSTRTSSDEQYF
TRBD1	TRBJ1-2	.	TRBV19	TGTGCCAGTGCTGACTTACGGACAGGGAGAGACTATGGCTACACCTTC	CASADLRTGRDYGYTF
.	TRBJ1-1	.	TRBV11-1	TGTGCCAGCAGCGCCAGACTCACAGGGATCCCTGAAGCTTTCTTT	CASSARLTGIPEAFF
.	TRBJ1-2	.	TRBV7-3	TGTGCCAGCAGCTTAAGCCGACGAGGGGCCTATGGCTACACCTTC	CASSLSRRGAYGYTF
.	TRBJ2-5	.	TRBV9	TGTGCCAGCTCCCTCGTGGAGGGGGGACCTCAAGAGACCCAGTACTTC	CASSLVEGGPQETQYF
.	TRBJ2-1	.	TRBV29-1	TGCAGCGTTGACCGGACAGCCTACAATGAGCAGTTCTTC	CSVDRTAYNEQFF
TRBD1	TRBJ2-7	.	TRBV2	TGTGCCAGCAGGTACCGACAGGGGTACGAGCAGTACTTC	CASRYRQGYEQYF
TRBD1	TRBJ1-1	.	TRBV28	TGTGCCAGCACCCTAGGTGGACAGGGCGACACTGAAGCTTTCTTT	CASTLGGQGDTEAFF
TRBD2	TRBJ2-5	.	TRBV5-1	TGCGCCAGCAGCCCCGGACTAGCGGGAGGGATGGAGACCCAGTACTTC	CASSPGLAGGMETQYF
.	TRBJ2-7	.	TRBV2	TGTGCCAGCTCTGTCTACGAGCAGTACTTC	CASSVYEQYF
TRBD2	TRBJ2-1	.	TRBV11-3	TGTGCCAGCAGTCTTAGCGGGCCCTCCTACAATGAGCAGTTCTTC	CASSLSGPSYNEQFF
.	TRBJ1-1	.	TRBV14	TGTGCCAGCAACCCTTGGGGAAGAGGCTCGAACACTGAAGCTTTCTTT	CASNPWGRGSNTEAFF
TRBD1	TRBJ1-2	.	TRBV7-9	TGTGCCAGCAGCGTGGACAGGGGGCTTGGCTACACCTTC	CASSVDRGLGYTF
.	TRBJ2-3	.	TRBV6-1	TGTGCCAGCAGTGAACTACTTGATTCTAGCACAGATACGCAGTATTTT	CASSELLDSSTDTQYF
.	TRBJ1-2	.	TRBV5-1	TGCGCCAGCAGCTTTTTCCAGACCTATGGCTACACCTTC	CASSFFQTYGYTF
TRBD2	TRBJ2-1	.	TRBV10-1	TGCGCCAGCAGTACTAGCGGGGTTTACAATGAGCAGTTCTTC	CASSTSGVYNEQFF
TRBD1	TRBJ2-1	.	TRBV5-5	TGTGCCAGCACCTTGGGACAGGGCTCCTACAATGAGCAGTTCTTC	CASTLGQGSYNEQFF
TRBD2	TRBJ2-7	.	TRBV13	TGTGCCAGCAGCTTAGTGGGACTAGCGGGAACAAAGAGCTCCTACGAGCAGTACTTC	CASSLVGLAGTKSSYEQYF
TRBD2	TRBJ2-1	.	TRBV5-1	TGCGCCAGCAGCCCCGGGACTAGCGGGAGTAATGAGCAGTTCTTC	CASSPGTSGSNEQFF
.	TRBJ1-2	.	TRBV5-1	TGCGCCAGCAGCTTAAGTCCCGTTAACTATGGCTACACCTTC	CASSLSPVNYGYTF
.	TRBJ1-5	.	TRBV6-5	TGTGCCAGCAGTTACTCGCCAGCTAGCAATCAGCCCCAGCATTTT	CASSYSPASNQPQHF
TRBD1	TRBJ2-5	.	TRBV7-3	TGTGCCAGCAGCCAATCCGGACAGGGAGAGACCCAGTACTTC	CASSQSGQGETQYF
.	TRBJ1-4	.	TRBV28	TGTGCCAGCAGTTTAGGCGGGCCCCGGGCAGGGAAACTGTTTTTT	CASSLGGPRAGKLFF
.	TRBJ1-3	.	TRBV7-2	TGTGCCAGCAGCTTAGATGGTGACTCTGGAAACACCATATATTTT	CASSLDGDSGNTIYF
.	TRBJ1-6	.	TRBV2	TGTGCCAGCAGCCGCATAGGGGTTAATTCACCCCTCCACTTT	CASSRIGVNSPLHF
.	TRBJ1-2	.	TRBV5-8	TGTGCCAGCAGCCCCCGTCTCGGGGCTAACTATGGCTACACCTTC	CASSPRLGANYGYTF
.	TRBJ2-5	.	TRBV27	TGTGCCAGCAGTCCTCGGACGACTGTCCAAGAGACCCAGTACTTC	CASSPRTTVQETQYF
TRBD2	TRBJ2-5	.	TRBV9	TGTGCCAGCAGCGTATCAGCGGGAGAGGAGACCCAGTACTTC	CASSVSAGEETQYF
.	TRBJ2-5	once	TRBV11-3	TGTGCCAGCAGCATAGATGCACAAGAGACCCAGTACTTC	CASSIDAQETQYF
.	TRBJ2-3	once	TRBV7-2	TGTGCCAGCAGCTTAGGAAGCAGTAGCACAGATACGCAGTATTTT	CASSLGSSSTDTQYF
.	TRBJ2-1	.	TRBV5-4	TGTGCCAGCAGCTTGGACCGGGCCTACTCCTACAATGAGCAGTTCTTC	CASSLDRAYSYNEQFF
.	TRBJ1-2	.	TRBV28	TGTGCCAGCAGCACTCCGGGGCCCTATGGCTACACCTTC	CASSTPGPYGYTF